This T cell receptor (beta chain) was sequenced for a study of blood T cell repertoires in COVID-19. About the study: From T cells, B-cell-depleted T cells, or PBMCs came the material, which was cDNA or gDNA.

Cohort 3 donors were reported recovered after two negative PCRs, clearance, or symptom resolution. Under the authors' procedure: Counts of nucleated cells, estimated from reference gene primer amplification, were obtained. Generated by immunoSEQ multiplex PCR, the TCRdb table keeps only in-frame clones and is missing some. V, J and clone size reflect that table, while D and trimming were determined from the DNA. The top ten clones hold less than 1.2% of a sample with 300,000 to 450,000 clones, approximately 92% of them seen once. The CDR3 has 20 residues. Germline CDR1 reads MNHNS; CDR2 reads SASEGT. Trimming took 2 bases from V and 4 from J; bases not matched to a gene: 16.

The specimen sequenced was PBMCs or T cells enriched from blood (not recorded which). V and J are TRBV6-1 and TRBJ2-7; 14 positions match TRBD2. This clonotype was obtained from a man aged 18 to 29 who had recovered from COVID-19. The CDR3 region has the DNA TGTGCCAGCAGTGAACCACTGGGACTAGCGGGGGCCGATAATAGATACGAGCAGTACTTC. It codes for CASSEPLGLAGADNRYEQYF.